A single sample is the source of the 17 T cell receptor beta chains below, sequenced in a study of shared clonotypes between healthy human individuals. TCRdb keeps only in-frame clones here, not all; method: immunoSEQ multiplex PCR. The repertoire includes approximately 1.1 million clones, about 84% of them detected once, and 0.5% to 0.6% sits in the top ten. The sequenced sample consisted of memory CD4+ T cells from PBMCs. Regarding subset: CD45RA-negative fraction. The receptors originated from a man between 18 and 35 years old in good health. Some clones in this sample may be carry-over from other donors' samples.

The rearrangement joins TRBV28 to TRBJ2-2; 7 positions match TRBD1. J gave up 6 bases and V 5 bases, and 9 bases lay outside the gene matches. The CDR3 runs to 15 residues. The germline V gene encodes CDR1 MDHEN and CDR2 SYDVKM. In nucleotides, the CDR3 is TGTGCCAGCAGTACTACAGGGGCCGGTTCCGGGGAGCTGTTTTTT. Protein sequence: CASSTTGAGSGELFF.

This chain joins TRBV23-1 and TRBJ2-5; D not resolved. TRBV23-1 is an ORF; its function is uncertain. This CDR3 comprises 15 residues. Between the trimmed V and J ends, which lost 0 bases and 6 bases, there was a span of 14 bases. The CDR3 DNA follows: TGCGCCAGCAGTCAATCGTCCGGGTTTGCAAAGACCCAGTACTTC. Its translation is CASSQSSGFAKTQYF.

CDR3 sequence reads: CASSPGTSSYNEQFF. The CDR3 DNA is TGTGCCAGCAGCCCGGGGACTAGCTCCTACAATGAGCAGTTCTTC. This chain uses TRBV5-4 with TRBJ2-1, with TRBD2 matching 8 bases. Trimming took 4 bases from V and 0 from J; bases not matched to a gene: 3. The CDR3 covers 15 residues. Germline V gene data show CDR1 as SGHNT and CDR2 as YYREEE (reference sequence).

This clone was observed once. The chain employs TRBV5-1 and TRBJ2-5, with D possibly TRBD2 on 6 matching bases. The CDR3 sequence is 15 residues long. Trimming stripped 9 bases from V and 0 bases from J, with 18 bases between. CDR1 and CDR2 from the germline V gene are SGHRS and YFSETQ. This CDR3 is CATARDSGNQETQYF. DNA of the CDR3: TGCGCCACCGCGAGGGATAGCGGAAACCAAGAGACCCAGTACTTC.

The V gene is TRBV2, the J gene TRBJ2-5, with 8 nucleotides matching TRBD2. V was clipped by 10 bases and J by 2 bases; unmatched bases: 12. CDR1 is SNHLY, CDR2 FYNNEI, per germline. The CDR3 sequence is 15 residues long. CDR3: CATQQAAGGQETQYF. The CDR3, as DNA: TGTGCCACCCAGCAGGCGGCGGGAGGACAAGAGACCCAGTACTTC.

The V call is TRBV7-8, the J call TRBJ2-1; 7 positions agree with TRBD2. The CDR3 spans 15 residues. Germline V gene data show CDR1 as SGHVS and CDR2 as FQNEAQ. The junction had 6 bases not matched to a gene; V was cut back by 1 base and J by 6 bases. CDR3 sequence reads: CASSLGRVAGNEQFF. The DNA of the CDR3 is TGTGCCAGCAGCTTAGGGAGGGTAGCGGGCAATGAGCAGTTCTTC. The full variable domain, completed using reference TRBV7-8 and TRBJ2-1, is GAGVSQSPRYKVAKRGQDVALRCDPISGHVSLFWYQQALGQGPEFLTYFQNEAQLDKSGLPSDRFFAERPEGSVSTLKIQRTQQEDSAVYLCASSLGRVAGNEQFFGPGTRLTVL.

This sequence joins TRBV30 and TRBJ2-1; TRBD2 matches 13 bases. CDR1 is GTSNPN, CDR2 SVGIG, per germline (reference sequence). The V segment lost 3 bases and the J segment 4 bases; nucleotides outside the gene matches: 3. The CDR3 is 15 amino acids. The CDR3 region is CAWSEGLAGYNEQFF. The CDR3 coding sequence is TGTGCCTGGAGCGAGGGACTAGCGGGATACAATGAGCAGTTCTTC.

The CDR3 protein is CASSLVGQGRDEQFF. The CDR3 region has the DNA TGTGCCAGCAGCTTAGTGGGACAGGGACGGGATGAGCAGTTCTTC. The V gene is TRBV11-2, the J gene TRBJ2-1; 9 nucleotides line up with TRBD1. The CDR3 spans 15 residues. V lost 1 base, J lost 8 bases, and 6 bases stayed unmatched. Germline values: CDR1 SGHAT, CDR2 FQNNGV.

This clone has just a few counts. The CDR3, as DNA: TGCGCCAGCAGAGCCTGGGGGCAGGGTGAAGCGGGAGCCCTCCGGGCCAACGTCCTGACTTTC. It encodes CASRAWGQGEAGALRANVLTF. The V call is TRBV5-1, the J call TRBJ2-6, with TRBD2 identical over 8 bases. Germline V gene data show CDR1 as SGHRS and CDR2 as YFSETQ. J lost 5 bases, V lost 5 bases, and 24 bases had no gene match. The CDR3 length is 21 residues.

The gene calls are TRBV5-6 and TRBJ1-1, with 8 bases fitting TRBD1. The CDR3 has 13 amino acids. CDR1 and CDR2 (germline): SGHDT, YYEEEE. V gave up 5 bases and J gave up 4 bases; unmatched junction bases: 4. The CDR3: CASRDREGTEAFF. The CDR3 DNA follows: TGTGCCAGCAGGGACAGGGAGGGCACTGAAGCTTTCTTT.

This rearrangement joins TRBV4-2 to TRBJ1-3; 7 bases fit TRBD1. J lost 8 bases, V lost 5 bases, and 9 bases had no gene match. CDR1 LGHNA and CDR2 YNFKEQ come from the germline V gene. The CDR3 loop spans 14 amino acids. CDR3 bases: TGTGCCAGCAGCTTAGTGGGACAGATACACACCATATATTTT. Translated, it gives CASSLVGQIHTIYF.

This clone was detected only a few times. CDR3 DNA: TGTGCCAGCGGACAGGGCACAAGGAATCAGCCCCAGCATTTT. This encodes CASGQGTRNQPQHF. The chain carries TRBV28 and TRBJ1-5, with 8 nucleotides matching TRBD1. V trimming: 8 bases; J trimming: 4 bases; junction bases outside the gene matches: 7. The germline CDR1 and CDR2 sequences are MDHEN and SYDVKM. The CDR3 covers 14 residues.

The rearrangement uses TRBV27 and TRBJ2-3; 12 bases map to TRBD2. J was trimmed by 0 bases and V by 2 bases; bases with no gene match: 9. The CDR3 runs to 19 residues. Germline V gene data show CDR1 as MNHEY and CDR2 as SMNVEV (reference sequence). DNA for the CDR3: TGTGCCAGCAGTTTAGCGCCGGCTAGCGGGAGGGGGAGCACAGATACGCAGTATTTT. Translating it yields CASSLAPASGRGSTDTQYF.

The V gene is TRBV5-1, the J gene TRBJ2-5; 7 nucleotides agree with TRBD2. Germline CDR1 is SGHRS and CDR2 is YFSETQ. The trim removed 0 bases at V and 5 bases at J, leaving 7 bases unmatched. This CDR3 is built from 15 residues. CDR3 amino acids: CASSLEAGPRETQYF. The CDR3 DNA follows: TGCGCCAGCAGCTTGGAAGCGGGACCAAGGGAGACCCAGTACTTC. The full variable domain, rest sourced from reference TRBV5-1 and TRBJ2-5, is KAGVTQTPRYLIKTRGQQVTLSCSPISGHRSVSWYQQTPGQGLQFLFEYFSETQRNKGNFPGRFSGRQFSNSRSEMNVSTLELGDSALYLCASSLEAGPRETQYFGPGTRLLVL.

Comment on this clone: Within the sample, other DNA sequences also encode this same CDR3. The chain is built from TRBV11-2 and TRBJ1-1, with D tentatively TRBD1 (6 bases). V lost 5 bases to trimming and J lost 5 bases, with 15 bases between them. This CDR3 is built from 14 residues. The germline V gene encodes CDR1 SGHAT and CDR2 FQNNGV. CDR3 nucleotides: TGTGCCAGCAGCCTATTAACAGGGCTAACTGAAGCTTTCTTT. It encodes CASSLLTGLTEAFF.

The table lists this clone with a count of one. The chain uses TRBV9 and TRBJ2-2, with 12 bases identical to TRBD1. In germline, CDR1 is SGDLS, CDR2 YYNGEE. Unmatched junction bases numbered 6, after V lost 4 bases and J lost 5 bases. CDR3 length equals 16 residues. As DNA, the CDR3 is TGTGCCAGCAGCCCCAGGGGACAGGGGGCTACCGGGGAGCTGTTTTTT. Translation: CASSPRGQGATGELFF.

The rearrangement uses TRBV6-6 and TRBJ1-5; 8 bases map to TRBD1. CDR3 length: 14 residues. Losses at the gene ends were 6 bases for V and 2 bases for J; bases not matched to a gene: 3. The germline CDR1 and CDR2 sequences are MNHNY and SVGAGI (reference sequence). The CDR3: CASRQGVGNQPQHF. CDR3 DNA: TGTGCCAGCAGACAGGGGGTCGGCAATCAGCCCCAGCATTTT.